This TCR beta chain originates from a study of T cell clonotyping in hematopoietic cell transplantation. Study context: Recipients' pretransplant samples followed cytoreduction.

About this clone: Its target is not known.

Trimming took 7 bases from V and 2 from J; bases not matched to a gene: 0. Germline CDR1 is SQVTM and CDR2 is ANQGSEA. There are 12 residues in the CDR3. The protocol was immunoSEQ multiplex PCR, while the TCRdb copy is restricted to in-frame clones and leaves out a portion. In the table there are 45,000 or so clones, approximately 82% of which are singletons. Study-level points and caveats: Pathologically expanded recipient clonotypes increased progressively from day 30 to day 180 as diversity fell. CD4 and CD8 repertoire contributions could not be separated without sorting.

Specified time point: recipient sample about 28 days before transplant, after cytoreduction. This receptor was obtained from a man aged 60 to 75 with myelodysplastic syndrome. Some clones in this sample may be carry-over from other donors' samples. The gene calls are TRBV29-1 and TRBJ2-5, with 11 positions matching TRBD2. The sequences come from peripheral blood mononuclear cells, collected before stem cell transplant. CDR3 nucleotide sequence: TGCAGCGGACTAGCGGGACAAGAGACCCAGTACTTC. Its translation is CSGLAGQETQYF.